A selection of T cell receptor beta chains follows, all from one sample in a study of T-cell memory formation after mild COVID-19. From the 5' RACE reads, TCRdb called clonotypes with MiXCR, one entry per CDR3 protein. The table lists 300,000 to 350,000 distinct CDR3 sequences, approximately 12% of them singletons. The sequenced sample was PBMCs or a T cell subset sorted from them (not recorded which). The receptors here all came from a young man who had mild COVID-19 (a few samples of this study predate the infection). Cell type and time point are not known. CDR3s include the opening cysteine and the closing phenylalanine or tryptophan. The order of the fields is clone size, J gene, V gene, D gene, CDR3 protein, CDR3 DNA. The D gene is left open where the match is weak. The size entry is marked missing in some rows and otherwise reads once, few, many or a size class.

>-|TRBJ2-1|TRBV5-1|TRBD2
CASSYSGGAHNEQFF
TGCGCCAGCAGTTATAGCGGGGGGGCCCACAATGAGCAGTTCTTC
>few|TRBJ2-3|TRBV5-6|-
CASSFFLPDTDTQYF
TGTGCCAGCAGCTTCTTTCTGCCGGACACAGATACGCAGTATTTT
>-|TRBJ2-7|TRBV28|TRBD1
CASSLGGQGHEQYF
TGTGCCAGCAGTTTAGGGGGACAGGGACACGAGCAGTACTTC
>few|TRBJ1-6|TRBV6-6|-
CASSLTGDNSPLHF
TGTGCCAGCAGTTTAACAGGTGACAATTCACCCCTCCACTTT
>-|TRBJ2-1|TRBV9|TRBD1
CASSPGQGAYEQFF
TGTGCCAGCAGCCCGGGACAGGGGGCTTATGAGCAGTTCTTC
>-|TRBJ2-3|TRBV7-2|-
CASSLAPWGDADTQYF
TGTGCCAGCAGCTTAGCGCCGTGGGGGGACGCAGATACGCAGTATTTT
>many|TRBJ1-1|TRBV7-2|TRBD1
CASSRDRGGGAFF
TGTGCCAGCAGCCGGGACAGGGGCGGAGGGGCTTTCTTT
>few|TRBJ1-1|TRBV28|-
CASSSPGDTEAFF
TGTGCCAGCAGTTCCCCCGGGGACACTGAAGCTTTCTTT
>few|TRBJ2-3|TRBV7-2|TRBD2
CASSLDLAGGITDTQYF
TGTGCCAGCAGCTTAGACCTAGCGGGGGGTATCACAGATACGCAGTATTTT
>-|TRBJ2-7|TRBV7-8|TRBD1
CASSQTGVHEQYF
TGTGCCAGCAGCCAAACAGGGGTCCACGAGCAGTACTTC
>many|TRBJ2-5|TRBV7-2|TRBD1
CASRDRVWKTQYF
TGTGCCAGCAGGGACAGGGTGTGGAAGACCCAGTACTTC
>few|TRBJ2-1|TRBV6-5|-
CASSPGREPFGNEQFF
TGTGCCAGCAGCCCGGGTAGGGAACCCTTCGGCAATGAGCAGTTCTTC
>-|TRBJ1-1|TRBV20-1|-
CSARSGAMNTEAFF
TGCAGTGCTAGATCAGGGGCCATGAACACTGAAGCTTTCTTT
>-|TRBJ1-5|TRBV20-1|-
CSASRETTGNQPQHF
TGCAGTGCTAGCCGGGAGACCACGGGCAATCAGCCCCAGCATTTT
>few|TRBJ2-1|TRBV24-1|TRBD2
CATSDESGGANEQFF
TGTGCCACCAGTGATGAGAGCGGGGGGGCGAATGAGCAGTTCTTC
>-|TRBJ2-5|TRBV5-1|-
CASSLIGAFQETQYF
TGCGCCAGCAGCTTGATCGGGGCTTTCCAAGAGACCCAGTACTTC
>-|TRBJ2-2|TRBV3-1|-
CASSQDFWDTSYTGELFF
TGTGCCAGCAGCCAAGATTTTTGGGACACCAGTTACACCGGGGAGCTGTTTTTT